Listed below are T cell receptor beta chains from one sample, sequenced in a study of CD8 T cells in ankylosing spondylitis. TCRdb re-called the 5' RACE reads through MiXCR, storing one row per CDR3 protein. The sample shows some 800,000 distinct CDR3 sequences, 10% to 15% of them seen only once. Sequenced: blood, either unsorted or a sorted T cell fraction (not recorded which). The receptor source for this set is a male donor with ankylosing spondylitis. CDR3s include the opening cysteine and the closing phenylalanine or tryptophan. The D gene is left open where the match is weak. A clone size is listed for some rows: how often the clone was seen (once, few, many), or a class if it is expanded.

>NA|TRBJ2-1|NA|TRBV9
TGTGCCAGCAGCGTAGTACAAAGCAACAATGAGCAGTTCTTC
CASSVVQSNNEQFF
>NA|TRBJ2-7|NA|TRBV11-2
TGTGCCAGCAGCTTAGTGCCCGGGGGCCGCGAGCAGTACTTC
CASSLVPGGREQYF
>NA|TRBJ1-4|NA|TRBV4-3
TGCGCCAGCAGCCTAGACGGACTGGAGGGTGAAAAACTGTTTTTT
CASSLDGLEGEKLFF
>many|TRBJ1-2|TRBD1|TRBV20-1
TGCAGTGTAGGCAGGGGGTATGGCTACACCTTC
CSVGRGYGYTF
>NA|TRBJ1-1|TRBD1|TRBV7-9
TGTGCCAGCAGCATGGAGGACAGGGAAGCTTTCTTT
CASSMEDREAFF
>many|TRBJ2-5|NA|TRBV2
TGTGCCAGCAGTGGGCAGGTAGAGACCCAGTACTTC
CASSGQVETQYF
>few|TRBJ2-1|TRBD1|TRBV20-1
TGCAGTGCTATACCGGGACAGGGTCGGTATAATGAGCAGTTCTTC
CSAIPGQGRYNEQFF
>few|TRBJ2-1|NA|TRBV5-1
TGCGCCAGCAGCTATTTAAACGGGCGGACGGACTACAATGAGCAGTTCTTC
CASSYLNGRTDYNEQFF
>few|TRBJ1-5|NA|TRBV7-9
TGTGCCAGCAGCTTACAGTGGCAGCCCCAGCATTTT
CASSLQWQPQHF
>NA|TRBJ2-1|TRBD2|TRBV7-7
TGTGCTAGCAGCCCCGGCGGGAGCTCCTACAGTGAGCAGTTCTTC
CASSPGGSSYSEQFF
>few|TRBJ1-2|TRBD1|TRBV7-2
TGTGCCAGCAGCTTCGCCGGGACAGCTAACTATGGCTACACCTTC
CASSFAGTANYGYTF
>few|TRBJ1-3|NA|TRBV28
TGTGCCAGCAGTCTTGACTGGCAATCTGGAAACACCATATATTTT
CASSLDWQSGNTIYF